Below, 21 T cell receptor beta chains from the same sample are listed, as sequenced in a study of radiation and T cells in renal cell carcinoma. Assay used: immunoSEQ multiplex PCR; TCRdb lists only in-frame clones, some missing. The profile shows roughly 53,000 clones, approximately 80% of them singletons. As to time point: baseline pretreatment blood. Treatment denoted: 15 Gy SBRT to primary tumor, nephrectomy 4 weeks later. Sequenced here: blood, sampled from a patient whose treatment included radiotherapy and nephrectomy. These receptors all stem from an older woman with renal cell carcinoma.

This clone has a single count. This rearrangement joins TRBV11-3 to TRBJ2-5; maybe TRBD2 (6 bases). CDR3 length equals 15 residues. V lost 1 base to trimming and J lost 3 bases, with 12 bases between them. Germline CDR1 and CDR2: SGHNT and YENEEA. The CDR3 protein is CASSLGGRHEETQYF. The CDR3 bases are TGTGCCAGCAGCTTAGGTGGGAGGCACGAAGAGACCCAGTACTTC.

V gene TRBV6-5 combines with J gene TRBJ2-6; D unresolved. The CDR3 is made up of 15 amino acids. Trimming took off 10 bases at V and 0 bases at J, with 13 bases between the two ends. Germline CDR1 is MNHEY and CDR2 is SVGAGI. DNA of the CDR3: TGTGCCACCGCGGACGGAAGCTCTGGGGCCAACGTCCTGACTTTC. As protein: CATADGSSGANVLTF.

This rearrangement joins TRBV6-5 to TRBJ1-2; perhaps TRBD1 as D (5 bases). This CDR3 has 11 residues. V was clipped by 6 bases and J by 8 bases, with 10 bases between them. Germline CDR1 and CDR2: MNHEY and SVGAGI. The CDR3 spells CASSRGGGYTF. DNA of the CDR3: TGTGCCAGCAGCCGCGGGGGAGGCTACACCTTC.

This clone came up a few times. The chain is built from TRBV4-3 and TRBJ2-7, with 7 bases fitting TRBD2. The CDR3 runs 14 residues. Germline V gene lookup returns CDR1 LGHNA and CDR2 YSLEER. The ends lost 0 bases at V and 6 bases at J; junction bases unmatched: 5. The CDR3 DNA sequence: TGCGCCAGCAGCCAAGATTGGGGGGGGACCGAGCAGTACTTC. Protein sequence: CASSQDWGGTEQYF.

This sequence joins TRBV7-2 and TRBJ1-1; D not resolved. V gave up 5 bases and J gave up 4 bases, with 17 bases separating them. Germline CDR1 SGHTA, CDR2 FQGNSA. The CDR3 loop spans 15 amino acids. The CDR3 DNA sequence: TGTGCCAGCAGCCCTCCGCTTCTATGGGGCACTGAAGCTTTCTTT. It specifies CASSPPLLWGTEAFF.

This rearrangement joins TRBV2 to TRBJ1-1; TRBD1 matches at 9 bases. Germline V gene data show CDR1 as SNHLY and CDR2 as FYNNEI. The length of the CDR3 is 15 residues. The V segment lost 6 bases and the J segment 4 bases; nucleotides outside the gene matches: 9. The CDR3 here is CASRVGTGTGTEAFF. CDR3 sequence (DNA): TGTGCCAGCAGGGTCGGGACAGGGACGGGCACTGAAGCTTTCTTT.

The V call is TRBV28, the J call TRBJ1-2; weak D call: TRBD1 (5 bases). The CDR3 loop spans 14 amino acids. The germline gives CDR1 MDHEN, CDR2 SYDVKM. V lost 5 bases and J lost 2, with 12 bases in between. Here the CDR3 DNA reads TGTGCCAGCAGTGGGGCCGGGCGAAACTATGGCTACACCTTC. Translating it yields CASSGAGRNYGYTF.

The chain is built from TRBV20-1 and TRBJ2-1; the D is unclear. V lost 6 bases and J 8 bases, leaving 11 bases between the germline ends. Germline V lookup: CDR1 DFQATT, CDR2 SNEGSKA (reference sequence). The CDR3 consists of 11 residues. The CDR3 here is CSAPDSYEQFF. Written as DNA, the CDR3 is TGCAGTGCCCCAGACTCGTATGAGCAGTTCTTC.

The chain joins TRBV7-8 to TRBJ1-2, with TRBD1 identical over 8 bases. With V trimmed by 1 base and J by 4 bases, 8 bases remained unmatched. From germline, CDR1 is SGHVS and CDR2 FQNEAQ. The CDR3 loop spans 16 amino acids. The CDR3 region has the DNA TGTGCCAGCAGCTTAGAGCGTGCAGGGGGCCGCTATGGCTACACCTTC. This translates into CASSLERAGGRYGYTF.

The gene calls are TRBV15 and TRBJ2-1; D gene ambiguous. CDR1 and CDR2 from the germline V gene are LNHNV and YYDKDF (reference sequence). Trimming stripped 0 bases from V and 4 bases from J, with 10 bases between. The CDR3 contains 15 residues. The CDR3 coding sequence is TGTGCCACCAGCAGAGAGGCAGCCGAATACAATGAGCAGTTCTTC. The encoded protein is CATSREAAEYNEQFF.

CDR3 loop: CASSQEERAGFYEQYF. CDR3 in DNA: TGTGCCAGCAGCCAAGAGGAGAGGGCGGGATTCTACGAGCAGTACTTC. The J gene is TRBJ2-7, the V gene TRBV4-2; the D gene is possibly TRBD2 (6 bases). CDR1 LGHNA and CDR2 YNFKEQ come from the germline V gene. V was trimmed by 0 bases and J by 3 bases, leaving 15 bases between them. The CDR3 has 16 residues.

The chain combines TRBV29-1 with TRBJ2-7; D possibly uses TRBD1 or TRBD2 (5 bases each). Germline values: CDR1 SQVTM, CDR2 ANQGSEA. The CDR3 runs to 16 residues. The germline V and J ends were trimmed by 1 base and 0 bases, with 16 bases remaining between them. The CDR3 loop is CSVEGPGTHSSYEQYF. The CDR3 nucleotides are TGCAGCGTTGAAGGACCCGGGACGCACAGCTCCTACGAGCAGTACTTC.

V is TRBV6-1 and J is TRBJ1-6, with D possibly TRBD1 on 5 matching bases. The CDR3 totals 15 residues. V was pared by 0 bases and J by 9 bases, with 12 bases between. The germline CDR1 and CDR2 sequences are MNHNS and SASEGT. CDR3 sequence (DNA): TGTGCCAGCAGTGAAGCTAGGGGTTTGGGTTCACCCCTCCACTTT. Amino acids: CASSEARGLGSPLHF.

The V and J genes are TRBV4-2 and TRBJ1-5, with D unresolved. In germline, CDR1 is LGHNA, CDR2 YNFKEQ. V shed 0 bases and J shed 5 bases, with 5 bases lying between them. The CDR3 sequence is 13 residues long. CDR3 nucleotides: TGTGCCAGCAGCCAAGAATTAGATCAGCCCCAGCATTTT. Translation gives CASSQELDQPQHF.

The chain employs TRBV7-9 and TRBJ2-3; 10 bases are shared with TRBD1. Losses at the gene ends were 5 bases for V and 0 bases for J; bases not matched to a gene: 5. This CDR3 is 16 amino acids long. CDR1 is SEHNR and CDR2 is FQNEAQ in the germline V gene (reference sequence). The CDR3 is CASSKDRGPSTDTQYF. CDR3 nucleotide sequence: TGTGCCAGCAGCAAAGACAGGGGGCCAAGCACAGATACGCAGTATTTT.

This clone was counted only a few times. CDR3 region: CASSSQNTDTQYF. CDR3 bases: TGCGCCAGCAGCTCTCAGAACACAGATACGCAGTATTTT. The chain employs TRBV4-3 and TRBJ2-3; D ambiguous. In germline, CDR1 is LGHNA, CDR2 YSLEER. The V gene lost 5 bases and the J gene lost 2 bases, with 8 bases spanning the gap. The CDR3 contains 13 residues.

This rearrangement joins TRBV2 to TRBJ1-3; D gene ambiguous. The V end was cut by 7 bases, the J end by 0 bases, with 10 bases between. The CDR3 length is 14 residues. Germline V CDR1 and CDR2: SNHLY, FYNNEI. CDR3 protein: CASKAQASGNTIYF. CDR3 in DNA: TGTGCCAGCAAGGCGCAGGCCTCTGGAAACACCATATATTTT.

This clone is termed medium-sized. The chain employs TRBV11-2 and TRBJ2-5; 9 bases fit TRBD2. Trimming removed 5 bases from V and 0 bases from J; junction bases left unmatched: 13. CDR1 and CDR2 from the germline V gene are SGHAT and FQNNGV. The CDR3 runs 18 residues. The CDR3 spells CASSLVGASGVYQETQYF. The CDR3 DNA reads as TGTGCCAGCAGCCTAGTAGGGGCTAGCGGGGTGTACCAAGAGACCCAGTACTTC.

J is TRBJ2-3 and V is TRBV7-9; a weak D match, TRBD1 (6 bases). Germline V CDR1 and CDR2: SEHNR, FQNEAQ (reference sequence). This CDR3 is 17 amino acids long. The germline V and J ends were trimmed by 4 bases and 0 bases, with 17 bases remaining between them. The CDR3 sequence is CASSSRVGRGSTDTQYF. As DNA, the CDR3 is TGTGCCAGCAGCTCCCGCGTGGGCAGGGGAAGCACAGATACGCAGTATTTT.

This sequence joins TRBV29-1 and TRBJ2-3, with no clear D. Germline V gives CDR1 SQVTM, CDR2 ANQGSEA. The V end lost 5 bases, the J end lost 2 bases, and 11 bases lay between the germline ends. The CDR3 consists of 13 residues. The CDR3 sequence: CSVRDTYTDTQYF. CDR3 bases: TGCAGCGTTCGAGACACCTACACAGATACGCAGTATTTT.

The CDR3, as DNA: TGTGCCAGCTCACCACCAGGGCTACTAGCGGATTACAATGAGCAGTTCTTC. Its protein product is CASSPPGLLADYNEQFF. The chain links TRBV18 to TRBJ2-1, with TRBD2 identical over 8 bases. Germline trimming cut 0 bases from V and 4 bases from J; bases unmatched to any gene: 8. The CDR3 sequence is 17 residues long. Per germline, CDR1 KGHSH and CDR2 LQKENI. Using reference TRBV18 and TRBJ2-1 for the parts outside the CDR3, the full variable domain is NAGVMQNPRHLVRRRGQEARLRCSPMKGHSHVYWYRQLPEEGLKFMVYLQKENIIDESGMPKERFSAEFPKEGPSILRIQQVVRGDSAAYFCASSPPGLLADYNEQFFGPGTRLTVL.